Described below is a single TCR beta chain sequence and its context. Its antigen is currently not known. Base qualities are not provided; no much larger clone lies one nucleotide away. This sample was included in a study of early T cells in non-severe SARS-CoV-2 infection (dated by TCRdb to 2020 to 2023). With regard to the full study: Bulk RNA from unsorted whole blood was used for TCR sequencing, so alpha and beta chains could not be paired. Results and caveats for the whole study, not just this receptor: VDJdb matching was skewed toward anti-spike CD8 responses, so virus-specific expansions were likely underestimated and private and CD4 specificities were missed.

From cysteine to phenylalanine, the CDR3 is 15 amino acids long. Just CDR3 DNA is preserved here, 45 bases in frame from base 1. Cut back by 3 bases and 2 bases, the V and J ends lie 14 bases apart. The germline V gene yields MDHEN for CDR1 and SYDVKM for CDR2. Libraries were made using 5' RACE. Sequencing relied on a NextSeq 500. To correct for sequencing error and PCR bias, the TCR library protocol tagged individual cDNA molecules with unique molecular identifiers. Both TCR alpha and beta chains were sequenced, and tight co-correlation was observed between alpha and beta sequence abundances in each sample. The study's processing was this. Decombinator V4 was used to annotate TCR sequences for V gene, J gene and CDR3. TCRs were defined as expanded if a significant change between any two time points was detected under a Poisson model with p below 0.0001. Abundances of TCRs were expressed as counts per million after normalisation to the total number of TCRs sequenced in each sample. MAIT TCRs were defined by TRAV1-2 paired with TRAJ12, TRAJ20 or TRAJ33, and iNKT TCRs by TRAV10 paired with TRAJ18. A search of VDJdb, accessed on 1 November 2021, was run for TCRs annotated to CMV, EBV and SARS-CoV-2, with TCRs annotated for multiple antigens excluded. TCRdb reanalyzed the raw reads on its own, using fastp at Q25 for trimming and MiXCR for clone calling, and kept in-frame beta chains. Identical CDR3 proteins give one entry, which carries the most common genes and DNA. TCRdb, not the original authors, processed these V and J calls. Across this sample there are some 71,000 distinct CDR3 sequences, with about 9.1% seen only once. In total, the top ten clones hold roughly a sixth of the sample.

Set within a cohort of healthcare workers in London, UK, this nested case-control study involved weekly PCR testing of nasopharyngeal swabs along with blood sampling. Between 23 and 31 March 2020, the week of the UK lockdown, healthcare workers were enrolled and then followed up weekly for as long as 16 weeks. This receptor chain uses TRBV28 and TRBJ2-7; too little of a D gene remains to name it. The receptor comes from an adult who was a healthcare worker with PCR-confirmed SARS-CoV-2 infection or an uninfected control (not recorded which). Sequencing was performed on whole blood, taken at baseline. The CDR3 reads as follows: CASSFWSATTYEQYF. Read as DNA, the sequence is TGTGCCAGCAGTTTTTGGAGCGCGACGACCTACGAGCAGTACTTC.